This TCR beta chain was recovered during a study of blood T cell repertoires in COVID-19. About the research overall: The United States, Italy and Spain supplied acute and convalescent COVID-19 samples.

Authors' data handling: Estimated nucleated cell counts came from reference gene primer amplification. Clones were read by immunoSEQ multiplex PCR, and TCRdb kept only the in-frame ones, dropping some. V, J and clone size were drawn from that table, and D and trimming were deduced from the DNA. The sample carries about 91,000 clones, over 70% recorded once. Between the trimmed V and J ends, which lost 1 base and 9 bases, there was a span of 19 bases. Germline V gives CDR1 SGHVS, CDR2 FQNEAQ. The CDR3 runs 16 residues. Material for sequencing was peripheral blood. The sequence was obtained from a man between 65 and 85 years old with acute or convalescent COVID-19. The rearrangement links TRBV7-8 to TRBJ1-3, with D tentatively TRBD1 (5 bases). The CDR3 nucleotides read TGTGCCAGCAGCTTAGGAAGAAGGAAGTCGCAGGGCACCATATATTTT. Its protein product is CASSLGRRKSQGTIYF.